The rows below give T cell receptor beta chains drawn from one sample of a study of cytomegalovirus exposure and HLA in healthy donors. Profiled with immunoSEQ multiplex PCR; TCRdb holds only in-frame clones, not every one. Of 170,000 or so clones detected, about four fifths appear once; the ten largest clones hold about 0.5%. Sequenced sample: PBMCs. Receptor source: a woman between 45 and 60 years old in good health and CMV-seronegative. CDR3s include the opening cysteine and the closing phenylalanine or tryptophan. D genes are given only for firm matches. Not all rows give a size; the values are once, few, many and, for expanded clones, a class.

CDR3	DNA	D	J	size	length	V
CASRDPGGAGYTF	TGTGCCAGCAGGGACCCAGGGGGCGCTGGCTACACCTTC	TRBD1	TRBJ1-2	few	13	TRBV27
CASSLGQGRVKNTEAFF	TGCGCCAGCAGCTTGGGACAGGGGAGGGTAAAGAACACTGAAGCTTTCTTT	TRBD1	TRBJ1-1	.	17	TRBV5-1
CATSRDLLSSYEQYF	TGTGCCACCAGCAGAGATTTACTTAGCTCCTACGAGCAGTACTTC	.	TRBJ2-7	.	15	TRBV15
CASSPPGGYYGYTF	TGTGCCAGCAGTCCGCCCGGAGGGTACTATGGCTACACCTTC	.	TRBJ1-2	.	14	TRBV2
CASSSGGGPYSYEQYF	TGTGCCAGCAGCTCCGGGGGGGGACCTTACTCCTACGAGCAGTACTTC	TRBD2	TRBJ2-7	.	16	TRBV7-6
CASSVGGPSETQYF	TGTGCCAGCAGCGTAGGGGGGCCCTCCGAGACGCAGTATTTT	.	TRBJ2-3	.	14	TRBV9
CASTLGQNTGELFF	TGTGCCAGCACGTTAGGACAGAACACCGGGGAGCTGTTTTTT	.	TRBJ2-2	.	14	TRBV5-4
CASSGLAGEGIDTQYF	TGTGCCAGCAGCGGACTAGCGGGAGAAGGGATAGATACGCAGTATTTT	TRBD2	TRBJ2-3	.	16	TRBV9
CASSMGQLGNTEAFF	TGTGCCAGTAGTATGGGACAGCTAGGGAACACTGAAGCTTTCTTT	TRBD1	TRBJ1-1	.	15	TRBV19
CSLGDWNNEQFF	TGCAGTCTTGGCGACTGGAACAATGAGCAGTTCTTC	.	TRBJ2-1	.	12	TRBV29-1
CASSLGLAGGPTGETQYF	TGCGCCAGCAGCTTGGGGCTAGCGGGAGGTCCCACCGGGGAGACCCAGTACTTC	TRBD2	TRBJ2-5	.	18	TRBV5-1
CAWGTSSYEQYF	TGTGCCTGGGGGACTAGCTCCTACGAGCAGTACTTC	TRBD2	TRBJ2-7	.	12	TRBV30
CASGRGGIETQYF	TGTGCCAGCGGGCGGGGGGGTATAGAGACCCAGTACTTC	TRBD2	TRBJ2-5	few	13	TRBV6-5
CASSLARGQGSQQYF	TGTGCCAGCAGCTTGGCCCGGGGACAGGGAAGTCAGCAGTACTTC	TRBD1	TRBJ2-7	.	15	TRBV5-4
CASRCHGGSQRPQHF	TGTGCAAGTCGCTGCCATGGAGGGTCTCAACGGCCCCAGCATTTT	.	TRBJ1-5	.	15	TRBV12-2
CASSPGISSGANVLTF	TGTGCCAGCTCACCAGGCATCTCCTCTGGGGCCAACGTCCTGACTTTC	.	TRBJ2-6	.	16	TRBV18
CASSSPPGTGGHEQFF	TGTGCCAGCAGTTCACCGCCCGGGACAGGGGGCCATGAGCAGTTCTTC	TRBD1	TRBJ2-1	.	16	TRBV28
CASSQDRGAQGTQYF	TGCGCCAGCAGCCAAGATCGCGGTGCGCAGGGGACCCAGTACTTC	.	TRBJ2-5	.	15	TRBV4-3
CSVEEVLAGGPGEQFF	TGCAGCGTTGAAGAGGTTTTAGCGGGAGGGCCTGGCGAGCAGTTCTTC	TRBD2	TRBJ2-1	.	16	TRBV29-1
CASSQMDGTSETQYF	TGCGCCAGCAGCCAGATGGACGGGACTTCGGAGACCCAGTACTTC	.	TRBJ2-5	.	15	TRBV4-1
CASSPYSGGASYEQYF	TGTGCCAGCTCACCTTATAGCGGGGGGGCCTCCTACGAGCAGTACTTC	TRBD2	TRBJ2-7	.	16	TRBV18
CASTWRGVKNIQYF	TGTGCCAGCACCTGGAGGGGTGTCAAAAACATTCAGTACTTC	.	TRBJ2-4	.	14	TRBV11-2
CASSYPGTGSRRAQHF	TGTGCCAGCAGTTACCCCGGGACAGGGTCACGTAGAGCTCAGCATTTT	TRBD1	TRBJ1-5	.	16	TRBV28
CASSEEQLAKNIQYF	TGTGCCAGCAGTGAAGAACAGCTAGCCAAAAACATTCAGTACTTC	.	TRBJ2-4	.	15	TRBV2
CASRTSTGDEQYF	TGTGCCAGCAGGACCTCCACGGGTGACGAGCAGTACTTC	.	TRBJ2-7	.	13	TRBV6-5
CASSPLSGGEQYF	TGTGCCAGCAGCCCATTGTCCGGCGGGGAGCAGTACTTC	.	TRBJ2-7	.	13	TRBV11-3
CASSPNGQGGYEQYF	TGTGCCAGCTCACCGAACGGACAGGGCGGTTACGAGCAGTACTTC	TRBD1	TRBJ2-7	.	15	TRBV18
CASTRVLPSYTF	TGTGCCAGCACCCGGGTCCTTCCCTCATACACCTTC	.	TRBJ1-2	once	12	TRBV2
CASSYEAGRPDTQYF	TGTGCCAGCAGCTACGAGGCAGGGAGGCCAGATACGCAGTATTTT	.	TRBJ2-3	.	15	TRBV7-6
CASSGRQGGTGELFF	TGTGCCAGCAGTGGGCGACAGGGTGGCACCGGGGAGCTGTTTTTT	TRBD1	TRBJ2-2	.	15	TRBV27
CASSQEGPRNTEAFF	TGCGCCAGCAGCCAAGAGGGCCCACGGAACACTGAAGCTTTCTTT	.	TRBJ1-1	.	15	TRBV4-1
CASSHRIGLAVYEQYF	TGTGCCAGCAGCCACCGTATCGGACTAGCGGTCTACGAGCAGTACTTC	TRBD2	TRBJ2-7	.	16	TRBV5-4
CASSPTDSSYEQYF	TGTGCTAGCAGCCCAACGGACAGTTCCTACGAGCAGTACTTC	.	TRBJ2-7	.	14	TRBV7-7
CASSLGRTVSEQFF	TGTGCCAGCAGCTTAGGGCGCACAGTTAGTGAGCAGTTCTTC	.	TRBJ2-1	.	14	TRBV7-2
CASGRGHSYEQYF	TGTGCCAGCGGGAGGGGCCACTCCTACGAGCAGTACTTC	TRBD2	TRBJ2-7	.	13	TRBV6-5
CASSLVGVVNEQYF	TGCGCCAGCAGCTTGGTCGGGGTAGTAAACGAGCAGTACTTC	.	TRBJ2-7	.	14	TRBV5-1
CASSQGGPDTQYF	TGTGCCAGCAGCCAAGGAGGGCCAGATACGCAGTATTTT	.	TRBJ2-3	.	13	TRBV4-2
CASSEGEVAEAFF	TGTGCCAGCAGTGAAGGGGAGGTCGCTGAAGCTTTCTTT	.	TRBJ1-1	.	13	TRBV6-5
CASSFNRAYEQYF	TGTGCCAGCAGCTTCAACAGGGCCTACGAGCAGTACTTC	.	TRBJ2-7	once	13	TRBV7-8
CASSVASGRDNEQFF	TGTGCCAGCAGCGTAGCTAGCGGGAGGGACAATGAGCAGTTCTTC	TRBD2	TRBJ2-1	.	15	TRBV9
CASTTQGRVTNEKLFF	TGTGCCAGCACCACCCAAGGGAGGGTTACTAATGAAAAACTGTTTTTT	.	TRBJ1-4	once	16	TRBV28
CASSQDGMGRKDTEAFF	TGCGCCAGCAGCCAAGATGGGATGGGGAGAAAGGACACTGAAGCTTTCTTT	.	TRBJ1-1	.	17	TRBV4-3
CASSFGFRSPLHF	TGTGCCAGCAGTTTCGGGTTCCGTTCACCCCTCCACTTT	.	TRBJ1-6	.	13	TRBV28
CASSLFAGELFF	TGTGCCAGCAGCTTATTTGCGGGGGAGCTGTTTTTT	.	TRBJ2-2	.	12	TRBV7-9
CASPSGGAGRKTQYF	TGTGCCAGCCCTAGTGGGGGAGCGGGGAGAAAGACCCAGTACTTC	TRBD2	TRBJ2-5	once	15	TRBV27
CASSRFRVLTDTQYF	TGTGCCAGCAGCCGTTTCCGGGTACTCACAGATACGCAGTATTTT	.	TRBJ2-3	.	15	TRBV13
CASSQTDRGPEAFF	TGCGCCAGCAGCCAAACCGACAGGGGCCCTGAAGCTTTCTTT	TRBD1	TRBJ1-1	.	14	TRBV4-1
CASLNTEAFF	TGTGCCAGCTTAAACACTGAAGCTTTCTTT	.	TRBJ1-1	.	10	TRBV6-6
CASRRTSSTDTQYF	TGTGCCAGCAGAAGGACTAGCAGCACAGATACGCAGTATTTT	TRBD2	TRBJ2-3	.	14	TRBV7-2
CASSSPGTGDTDTQYF	TGTGCCAGCAGTTCCCCCGGGACAGGGGACACAGATACGCAGTATTTT	TRBD1	TRBJ2-3	once	16	TRBV28
CASRGTATMNTEAFF	TGTGCCAGCAGAGGGACAGCCACAATGAACACTGAAGCTTTCTTT	TRBD1	TRBJ1-1	.	15	TRBV28
CASRSTGGEGTQYF	TGTGCCAGCAGGTCGACAGGGGGCGAAGGGACCCAGTACTTC	TRBD1	TRBJ2-5	.	14	TRBV2
CASSYSDRAYEQFF	TGTGCCAGCAGTTACTCTGACAGGGCATATGAGCAGTTCTTC	TRBD1	TRBJ2-1	.	14	TRBV6-6
CASSWSGQGETYEQYF	TGTGCCAGCAGTTGGTCCGGACAGGGGGAAACCTACGAGCAGTACTTC	TRBD1	TRBJ2-7	.	16	TRBV27
CASSRILQGPWGYTF	TGTGCCAGCAGCCGCATCCTACAGGGGCCCTGGGGCTACACCTTC	TRBD1	TRBJ1-2	once	15	TRBV7-2
CASSTRPNRDRGFWYGYTF	TGTGCCAGTAGTACCCGTCCCAATCGGGACAGGGGGTTTTGGTATGGCTACACCTTC	TRBD1	TRBJ1-2	.	19	TRBV19
CASSLGGQGDTEAFF	TGTGCCAGCAGTTTAGGCGGCCAGGGTGACACTGAAGCTTTCTTT	.	TRBJ1-1	.	15	TRBV28
CASSQQGNTGELFF	TGTGCCAGCTCACAACAGGGGAACACCGGGGAGCTGTTTTTT	.	TRBJ2-2	.	14	TRBV18
CASSFLAGPGNEQFF	TGTGCCAGCAGCTTTCTAGCGGGGCCCGGCAATGAGCAGTTCTTC	TRBD2	TRBJ2-1	.	15	TRBV7-6